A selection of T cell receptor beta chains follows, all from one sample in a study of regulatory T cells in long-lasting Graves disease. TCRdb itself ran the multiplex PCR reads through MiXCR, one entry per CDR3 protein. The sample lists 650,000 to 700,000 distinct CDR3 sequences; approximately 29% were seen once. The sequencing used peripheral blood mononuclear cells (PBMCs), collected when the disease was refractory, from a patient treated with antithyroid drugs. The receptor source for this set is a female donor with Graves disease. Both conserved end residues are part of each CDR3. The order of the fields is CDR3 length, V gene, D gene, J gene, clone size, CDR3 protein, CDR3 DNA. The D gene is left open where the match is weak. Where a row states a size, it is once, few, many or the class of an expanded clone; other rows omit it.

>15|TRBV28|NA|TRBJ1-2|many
CASRPGQAAGYGYTF
TGTGCCAGCAGGCCGGGACAAGCAGCTGGCTATGGCTACACCTTC
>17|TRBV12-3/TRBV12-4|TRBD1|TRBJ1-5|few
CASSHGQGLGITQPQHF
TGTGCCAGCAGTCACGGACAGGGGTTGGGGATTACTCAGCCCCAGCATTTT
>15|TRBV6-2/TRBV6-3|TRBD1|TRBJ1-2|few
CASSDPGQPNYGYTF
TGTGCCAGCAGTGACCCGGGACAGCCTAACTATGGCTACACCTTC
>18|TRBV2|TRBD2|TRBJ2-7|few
CASSGLAGIILGSYEQYF
TGTGCCAGCAGTGGGCTAGCGGGAATTATCCTGGGGTCCTACGAGCAGTACTTC
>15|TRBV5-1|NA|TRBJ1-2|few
CASSLSILTSYGYTF
TGCGCCAGCAGCTTGTCGATCCTCACCTCCTATGGCTACACCTTC
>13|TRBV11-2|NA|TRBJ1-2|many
CASSLGTLYGYTF
TGTGCCAGCAGCCTAGGGACCCTCTATGGCTACACCTTC
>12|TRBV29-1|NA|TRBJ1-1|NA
CIAGGKNTEAFF
TGCATCGCCGGGGGGAAGAACACTGAAGCTTTCTTT
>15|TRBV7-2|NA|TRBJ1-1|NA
CASRTSGKGNTEAFF
TGTGCCAGCCGCACCTCAGGGAAAGGAAACACTGAAGCTTTCTTT
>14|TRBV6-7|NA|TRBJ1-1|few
CASSASTENAEAFF
TGTGCCAGCAGTGCCTCGACAGAAAACGCTGAAGCTTTCTTT
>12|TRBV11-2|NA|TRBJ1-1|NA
CASSLDMGLASF
TGTGCCAGCAGCTTAGATATGGGTTTGGCTTCCTTT
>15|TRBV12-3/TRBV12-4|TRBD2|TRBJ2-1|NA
CASSFRAGRGDEQFF
TGTGCCAGCAGTTTTCGGGCCGGGAGGGGAGATGAGCAGTTCTTC
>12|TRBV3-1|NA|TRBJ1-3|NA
CASSQSGNTIYF
TGTGCCAGCAGCCAATCTGGAAACACCATATATTTT
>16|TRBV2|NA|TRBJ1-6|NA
CASSEVQGPGDSPLHF
TGTGCCAGCAGTGAAGTTCAGGGGCCTGGTGATTCACCCCTCCACTTT
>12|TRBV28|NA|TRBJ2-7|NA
CASKLSSYEQYF
TGTGCCAGCAAGCTCAGCTCCTACGAGCAGTACTTC
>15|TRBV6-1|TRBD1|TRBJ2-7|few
CASSKQGAAVHEQYF
TGTGCCAGCAGTAAACAGGGGGCGGCGGTACACGAGCAGTACTTC
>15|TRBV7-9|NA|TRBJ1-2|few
CASSLSAQGGYGYTF
TGTGCCAGCAGCTTATCGGCCCAAGGGGGCTATGGCTACACCTTC
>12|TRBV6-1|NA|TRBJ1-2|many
CASSARVDGYTF
TGTGCCAGCAGTGCCAGGGTAGATGGCTACACCTTC
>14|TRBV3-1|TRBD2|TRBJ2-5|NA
CASSTPGGRETQYF
TGTGCCAGCAGTACCCCGGGAGGGAGAGAGACCCAGTACTTC
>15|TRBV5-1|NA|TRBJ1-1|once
CASSGEGVPNTEAFF
TGCGCCAGCAGCGGAGAAGGGGTCCCGAACACTGAAGCTTTCTTT
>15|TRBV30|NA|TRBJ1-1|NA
CAWNLGVLKNTEAFF
TGTGCCTGGAATTTGGGGGTGTTGAAAAACACTGAAGCTTTCTTT
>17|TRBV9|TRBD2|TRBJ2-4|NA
CASSPWTSGPHKNIQYF
TGTGCCAGCAGCCCTTGGACTAGCGGACCTCACAAAAACATTCAGTACTTC
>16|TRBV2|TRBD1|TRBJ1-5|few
CASRPTGGYSNQPQHF
TGTGCCAGCAGACCGACAGGGGGATATAGCAATCAGCCCCAGCATTTT
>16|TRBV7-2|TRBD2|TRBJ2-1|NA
CASSFLAGGRYNEQFF
TGTGCCAGCAGCTTCCTAGCGGGAGGGAGATACAATGAGCAGTTCTTC
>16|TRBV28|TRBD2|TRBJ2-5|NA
CASSGLAGGREETQYF
TGTGCCAGCAGTGGACTAGCGGGAGGGAGAGAAGAGACCCAGTACTTC
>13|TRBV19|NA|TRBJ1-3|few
CASIANSGNTIYF
TGTGCCAGTATTGCCAACTCTGGAAACACCATATATTTT
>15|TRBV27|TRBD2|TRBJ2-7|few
CASSLTSGDTYEQYF
TGTGCCAGCAGTTTAACTAGCGGGGATACCTACGAGCAGTACTTC
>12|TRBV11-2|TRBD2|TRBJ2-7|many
CASSSGLVEQYF
TGTGCCAGCAGCTCGGGACTAGTTGAGCAGTACTTC
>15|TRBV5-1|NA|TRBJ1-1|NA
CASSPRLQGRTEAFF
TGCGCCAGCAGCCCGCGGCTGCAGGGTCGAACTGAAGCTTTCTTT
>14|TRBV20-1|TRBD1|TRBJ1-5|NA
CSARGTGDHQPQHF
TGCAGTGCTAGAGGGACAGGGGATCATCAGCCCCAGCATTTT